These 16 T cell receptor beta chains were all obtained from the same sample, sequenced in a study of blood T cell repertoires in COVID-19. Profiled with immunoSEQ multiplex PCR; TCRdb holds only in-frame clones, not every one. The table has fewer than 150,000 clones, around nine tenths seen once. The sequenced sample was peripheral blood. These receptors all come from a man in his fifties or sixties with active or convalescent COVID-19.

The genes are TRBV28 and TRBJ2-2; 7 bases fit TRBD2. Per germline, CDR1 MDHEN and CDR2 SYDVKM. The CDR3 sequence is 15 residues long. The V gene end was trimmed by 4 bases and the J gene end by 5 bases; junction bases not matched to a gene: 7. The CDR3 coding sequence is TGTGCCAGCAGTTGGGGCGGGAGAGGGACCGGGGAGCTGTTTTTT. Translating gives CASSWGGRGTGELFF.

The sample holds one count of this clone. V usage is TRBV19 and J usage is TRBJ1-2, with 7 bases identical to TRBD1. J gave up 8 bases and V 8 bases, and 11 bases lay outside the gene matches. CDR3 length: 13 amino acids. The V gene's germline CDR1 is LNHDA and CDR2 SQIVND (reference sequence). CDR3 amino acids: CASATGVGKGYTF. CDR3 coding DNA: TGTGCCAGTGCTACAGGGGTTGGAAAAGGCTACACCTTC.

The table lists this clone with a count of one. This rearrangement joins TRBV7-6 to TRBJ1-3; the D is unclear. The V end lost 5 bases, the J end lost 3 bases, and 17 bases lay between the germline ends. There are 16 residues in the CDR3. Germline V gene lookup returns CDR1 SGHVS and CDR2 FNYEAQ. CDR3 loop: CASSRSPPLNGNTIYF. The CDR3 region has the DNA TGTGCCAGCAGCCGTAGTCCCCCTCTCAATGGAAACACCATATATTTT.

The chain uses TRBV6-1 and TRBJ2-2, with D perhaps TRBD1 (6 bases). Germline values: CDR1 MNHNS, CDR2 SASEGT. The CDR3 is made up of 16 amino acids. V was trimmed by 4 bases and J by 5 bases, leaving 17 bases between them. The CDR3 sequence is CASSGRGRGSTGELFF. The CDR3 region has the DNA TGTGCCAGCAGTGGCCGGGGCAGGGGATCAACCGGGGAGCTGTTTTTT.

The chain employs TRBV15 and TRBJ2-1, with 8 bases fitting TRBD1. CDR3 length: 15 residues. Trimming removed 0 bases from V and 8 bases from J; junction bases left unmatched: 6. Germline V CDR1 and CDR2: LNHNV, YYDKDF (reference sequence). The CDR3 nucleotides are TGTGCCACCAGCAGAGACAGGGGGCCTCGGGATGAGCAGTTCTTC. Translated: CATSRDRGPRDEQFF.

V is TRBV27 and J is TRBJ2-7; 8 nucleotides agree with TRBD1. Germline assignment: CDR1 MNHEY and CDR2 SMNVEV (reference sequence). Unmatched junction bases numbered 5, after V lost 4 bases and J lost 0 bases. This CDR3 spans 15 amino acids. CDR3 in DNA: TGTGCCAGCAGTTCACCGGGACAGGCCTCCTACGAGCAGTACTTC. It is translated as CASSSPGQASYEQYF.

This clone was seen a few times. The chain recombines TRBV19 with TRBJ1-5; 9 bases map to TRBD1. CDR1 and CDR2 from the germline V gene are LNHDA and SQIVND (reference sequence). V dropped 5 bases and J dropped 0; count of bases not matched to a gene: 8. The length of the CDR3 is 17 residues. CDR3 DNA: TGTGCCAGTAGTTGGGGACAGGGCCTCTATAGCAATCAGCCCCAGCATTTT. This gives the protein CASSWGQGLYSNQPQHF.

The rearrangement joins TRBV11-3 to TRBJ1-2; 7 bases are a match to TRBD1. The germline V gene has CDR1 SGHNT and CDR2 YENEEA. The CDR3 loop spans 17 amino acids. The trim removed 9 bases at V and 5 bases at J, leaving 21 bases unmatched. The DNA of the CDR3 is TGTGCCAGAAACCACCGTCGGACAGGCGACTTTTCATATGGCTACACCTTC. Encoded protein: CARNHRRTGDFSYGYTF.

The genes are TRBV27 and TRBJ2-5; D gene uncertain. CDR3 length equals 15 residues. V was clipped by 2 bases and J by 4 bases, with 14 bases between them. Germline V gives CDR1 MNHEY, CDR2 SMNVEV (reference sequence). CDR3 loop: CASSLRAIRLETQYF. The CDR3 DNA sequence: TGTGCCAGCAGTTTAAGAGCGATACGCTTAGAGACCCAGTACTTC.

This chain joins TRBV5-1 and TRBJ1-6; D is perhaps TRBD1 (6 bases). Germline V gives CDR1 SGHRS, CDR2 YFSETQ. Trimming took off 2 bases at V and 0 bases at J, with 12 bases between the two ends. The CDR3 totals 17 residues. CDR3 sequence (DNA): TGCGCCAGCAGCTTACGGACAGTTAGCTCCTATAATTCACCCCTCCACTTT. It is translated as CASSLRTVSSYNSPLHF.

The chain uses TRBV7-2 and TRBJ2-5, with unresolved D. From germline, CDR1 is SGHTA and CDR2 FQGNSA. V lost 2 bases to trimming and J lost 5 bases, with 9 bases between them. The CDR3 has 13 amino acids. The CDR3 region has the DNA TGTGCCAGCAGCTTATCAGGTCTGGAGACCCAGTACTTC. Protein product: CASSLSGLETQYF.

This chain joins TRBV28 and TRBJ2-7; maybe TRBD1 (5 bases). V lost 10 bases and J lost 5, with 15 bases in between. The germline V gene has CDR1 MDHEN and CDR2 SYDVKM. The CDR3 runs to 12 residues. The CDR3 reads CAKHVGPNEQYF. CDR3 DNA sequence: TGTGCCAAACACGTGGGGCCGAACGAGCAGTACTTC.

J is TRBJ1-4 and V is TRBV5-3; unclear D gene. TRBV5-3 has ORF status, its function being uncertain. The CDR3 runs to 15 residues. V was shortened by 2 bases and J by 7 bases, with 15 bases between the two germline ends. The CDR3 DNA sequence: TGTGCCAGAAGCTTAGTCACCTCCCCGGGTGAAAAACTGTTTTTT. The encoded protein is CARSLVTSPGEKLFF.

The chain joins TRBV6-5 to TRBJ1-6; D is unclear. The CDR3 sequence is 14 residues long. Germline lookup yields CDR1 MNHEY and CDR2 SVGAGI. V was clipped by 0 bases and J by 10 bases, with 10 bases between them. DNA of the CDR3: TGTGCCAGCAGTTACTCTCCTGACTGGTCACCCCTCCACTTT. The encoded protein is CASSYSPDWSPLHF.

The chain couples TRBV6-5 to TRBJ1-2; TRBD1 aligns across 7 bases. The germline V gene encodes CDR1 MNHEY and CDR2 SVGAGI. The junction had 7 bases not matched to a gene; V was cut back by 0 bases and J by 6 bases. The CDR3 has 15 residues. The CDR3 spells CASSYSTGEINGYTF. The CDR3 DNA reads as TGTGCCAGCAGTTACTCAACAGGGGAGATAAATGGCTACACCTTC.

This chain uses TRBV24-1 with TRBJ2-3; D may be TRBD2 (7 bases). The CDR3 length is 18 residues. Germline CDR1 reads KGHDR; CDR2 reads SFDVKD. V lost 4 bases to trimming and J lost 5 bases, with 24 bases between them. The CDR3 DNA follows: TGTGCCACCAGTGACCCTTCGGGGAGGGGGACAAAGCGAGATACGCAGTATTTT. Translated: CATSDPSGRGTKRDTQYF.